Each of the 17 T cell receptor beta chains below was sequenced from the same sample in a study of T cell repertoires in cytomegalovirus infection. TCRdb analysed the reads with MiXCR anew, one entry per CDR3 protein. The table has hundreds of thousands of distinct CDR3 sequences, roughly 30% seen once; the top ten hold about an eighth. Their specific antigens are unknown. This sample comprised cultured CD8+ T cells from PBMCs, obtained from culture after CMV antigen stimulation. These receptors were obtained from a human donor in good health (CMV status not recorded). Some clones in this sample may be carry-over from other donors' samples.

This clonotype showed up just a few times. The chain carries TRBV7-6 and TRBJ1-6; D possibly corresponds to TRBD1 (6 bases). The CDR3 runs 15 residues. V lost 4 bases and J lost 7, with 14 bases in between. CDR1 SGHVS and CDR2 FNYEAQ come from the germline V gene. CDR3 region: CASSSGQSLNSPLHF. The CDR3, as DNA: TGTGCCAGCAGCTCAGGACAGTCCCTGAATTCACCCCTCCACTTT.

This clonotype came up a few times. V is TRBV2 and J is TRBJ2-7, with D maybe TRBD1 (6 bases). Germline V gives CDR1 SNHLY, CDR2 FYNNEI. V shed 5 bases and J shed 5 bases, with 16 bases lying between them. The CDR3 length is 14 residues. The CDR3 sequence: CASSTTGPQDEQYV. As DNA, the CDR3 is TGTGCCAGCAGTACTACAGGGCCTCAGGACGAGCAGTACGTC.

This clonotype was seen ten or more times. This chain's CDR3 is CASSLGRGGPYNEQFF. The CDR3 nucleotides read TGTGCCAGCAGCTTAGGCCGGGGGGGCCCTTACAATGAGCAGTTCTTC. V is TRBV7-6 and J is TRBJ2-1; TRBD2 matches at 8 bases. The CDR3 totals 16 residues. V gave up 1 base and J gave up 4 bases; unmatched junction bases: 6. Germline values: CDR1 SGHVS, CDR2 FNYEAQ. Drawing the rest from reference TRBV7-6 and TRBJ2-1, the complete variable domain is GAGVSQSPRYKVTKRGQDVALRCDPISGHVSLYWYRQALGQGPEFLTYFNYEAQQDKSGLPNDRFSAERPEGSISTLTIQRTEQRDSAMYRCASSLGRGGPYNEQFFGPGTRLTVL.

This clonotype was seen ten or more times. The V and J genes are TRBV7-6 and TRBJ2-1; 13 bases line up with TRBD2. Germline V gene lookup returns CDR1 SGHVS and CDR2 FNYEAQ. The CDR3 length is 21 residues. The ends lost 5 bases at V and 0 bases at J; junction bases unmatched: 16. The CDR3 protein is CASSPILAGGLDPSSYNEQFF. The CDR3 DNA reads as TGTGCCAGCAGCCCAATACTAGCGGGGGGGCTCGATCCTAGCTCCTACAATGAGCAGTTCTTC.

This clonotype has only a few counts. The V gene is TRBV4-1, the J gene TRBJ2-7; 9 bases are shared with TRBD2. This CDR3 has 15 residues. CDR1 is MGHRA, CDR2 YSYEKL, per germline. V was clipped by 8 bases and J by 0 bases; unmatched bases: 8. CDR3 in amino acids: CASSSLAGPSYEQYF. CDR3 DNA sequence: TGCGCCAGCTCGAGCCTAGCGGGGCCCTCCTACGAGCAGTACTTC.

J is TRBJ1-1 and V is TRBV19; D is possibly TRBD1 (5 bases). The germline CDR1 and CDR2 sequences are LNHDA and SQIVND (reference sequence). Trimming removed 3 bases from V and 7 bases from J, with 21 bases in between. The CDR3 has 16 residues. Written as DNA, the CDR3 is TGTGCCAGTAGTATTCCCTCACGGGTCGGGGGTGTTGAAGCTTTCTTT. Residues: CASSIPSRVGGVEAFF.

This clonotype has more than one count but fewer than ten. The V gene is TRBV7-9, the J gene TRBJ1-2, with a weak D call TRBD1 (5 bases). This CDR3 comprises 15 residues. CDR1 and CDR2 from the germline V gene are SEHNR and FQNEAQ (reference sequence). V was clipped by 5 bases and J by 4 bases, with 17 bases between them. The chain's CDR3 is CASSPPRQPIYGYTF. The CDR3 coding sequence is TGTGCCAGCAGCCCGCCCAGACAGCCCATCTATGGCTACACCTTC.

This sequence joins TRBV11-2 and TRBJ2-5, with D perhaps matching TRBD1 (6 bases). The V and J ends lost 1 base and 2 bases respectively, with 14 bases between them. The CDR3 sequence is 16 residues long. CDR1 and CDR2 (germline): SGHAT, FQNNGV. As DNA, the CDR3 is TGTGCCAGCAGCTTAGGGCGGACAGCCATACAAGAGACCCAGTACTTC. Its translation: CASSLGRTAIQETQYF.

This chain links TRBV4-2 with TRBJ2-4; D gene ambiguous. Germline V lookup: CDR1 LGHNA, CDR2 YNFKEQ. The CDR3 is made up of 16 amino acids. Trimming took off 1 base at V and 0 bases at J, with 10 bases between the two ends. The CDR3 nucleotides read TGTGCCAGCAGCCAAGCGCACGCACTAGCCAAAAACATTCAGTACTTC. Its protein is CASSQAHALAKNIQYF.

The chain uses TRBV27 and TRBJ2-1; 8 bases align to TRBD2. This CDR3 is built from 14 residues. With 8 bases clipped from V and 9 bases from J, the junction kept 12 bases outside the gene matches. CDR1 and CDR2 from the germline V gene are MNHEY and SMNVEV (reference sequence). This CDR3 reads CASGPGGGSREQFF. The CDR3 nucleotides are TGTGCCAGCGGTCCGGGAGGGGGGAGTCGTGAGCAGTTCTTC.

This clonotype was counted many times. The CDR3: CASSPGQGVLSSMNTEAFF. The CDR3 DNA reads TGTGCCAGCAGCCCTGGACAGGGAGTTTTATCTAGTATGAACACTGAAGCTTTCTTT. The V gene is TRBV7-8, the J gene TRBJ1-1; 8 nucleotides match TRBD1. V dropped 5 bases and J dropped 0; count of bases not matched to a gene: 17. This CDR3 contains 19 residues. The germline V gene encodes CDR1 SGHVS and CDR2 FQNEAQ.

The J gene is TRBJ2-1, the V gene TRBV6-2 or TRBV6-3; TRBD2 is a possible D gene (5 bases). The germline gives CDR1 MNHEY, CDR2 SVGEGT. V lost 6 bases to trimming and J lost 0 bases, with 9 bases between them. The CDR3 length is 14 residues. The CDR3 coding sequence is TGTGCCAGCAGAACGACTAACTCCTACAATGAGCAGTTCTTC. This sequence encodes CASRTTNSYNEQFF.

Of note for this clonotype: At one of its ends the junction is not consistent with the germline gene, which may arise from a read error. The rearrangement joins TRBV7-2 to TRBJ2-4; possibly TRBD2 for D (5 bases). The CDR3 runs to 15 residues. The germline V gene has CDR1 SGHTA and CDR2 FQGNSA. CDR3 sequence: CVSSVTGFVKNIQYF. DNA for the CDR3: TGTGTCAGCAGCGTCACGGGGTTTGTCAAAAACATTCAGTACTTC.

Worth noting for this clonotype: Just one base apart from a much larger clone, this may be a read error. The chain carries TRBV2 and TRBJ2-1; TRBD2 matches 11 bases. Germline assignment: CDR1 SNHLY and CDR2 FYNNEI. The CDR3 extends over 16 amino acids. V was clipped by 6 bases and J by 1 base; unmatched bases: 5. The CDR3 loop reads CASRNPSGRSYNEQFF. CDR3 bases: TGTGCCAGCAGGAACCCTAGCGGGAGGTCCTACAATGAGCAGTTCTTC.

This clonotype was counted a few times. V usage is TRBV5-6 and J usage is TRBJ2-1; TRBD2 matches at 11 bases. V was clipped by 2 bases and J by 4 bases; unmatched bases: 8. This CDR3 region has 17 residues. The germline V gene has CDR1 SGHDT and CDR2 YYEEEE. CDR3 DNA sequence: TGTGCCAGCAGCTTTATGACTAGCGGGGACCTTTACAATGAGCAGTTCTTC. It encodes CASSFMTSGDLYNEQFF.

Note on this clonotype: This sequence may be a read error, since a much larger clone differs from it by one base. The CDR3 does not end in the conserved phenylalanine or tryptophan, so this is likely a read error. This rearrangement joins TRBV7-2 to TRBJ2-2, with 8 bases lining up with TRBD2. The J segment lost 6 bases and the V segment lost 8 bases, leaving 11 bases of the junction unmatched. The CDR3 length is 15 residues. From germline, CDR1 is SGHTA and CDR2 FQGNSA. The CDR3 nucleotides are TGTGCCAGCCAAGAGAGGCGGGGGGTACCCGGGGAGCTGTTTTAT. It is translated as CASQERRGVPGELFY.

The chain couples TRBV5-1 to TRBJ1-1; 8 nucleotides match TRBD1. The J segment lost 4 bases and the V segment lost 4 bases, leaving 9 bases of the junction unmatched. CDR1 is SGHRS, CDR2 YFSETQ, per germline. This CDR3 is built from 15 residues. The CDR3 DNA sequence: TGCGCCAGCAGCGTCTCAGGGGGCTCCGGCACTGAAGCTTTCTTT. Translation gives CASSVSGGSGTEAFF.